Listed here is a single T cell receptor (beta chain). The antigen is not known. This entry comes from a study of shared clonotypes between healthy human individuals. Study-level findings and limits: The study sampled only blood, and tissue repertoires likely differ. The low donor count limited represented genetic and exposure-history diversity.

PCR replicates from unsorted PBMC used around 320 ng DNA, and this amount was around 28,000 T cell genomes. Method: immunoSEQ multiplex PCR; TCRdb's copy keeps in-frame clones and lacks some. This table holds some 500,000 clones, 79% found once. The germline V gene has CDR1 SGHTA and CDR2 FQGTGA. Trimming pared 1 base from V and 8 bases from J, leaving 8 bases between. The CDR3 sequence is 13 residues long. Only Caucasian adults living in Nashville, Tennessee served as donors. The sample was PBMCs. The chain couples TRBV7-3 to TRBJ1-4, with D uncertain. This sequence originates from a woman in her 40s in good health. Some clones in this sample may be carry-over from other donors' samples. CDR3 amino acids: CASSLSSGEKLFF. CDR3 nucleotides: TGTGCCAGCAGCTTAAGCTCGGGGGAAAAACTGTTTTTT.